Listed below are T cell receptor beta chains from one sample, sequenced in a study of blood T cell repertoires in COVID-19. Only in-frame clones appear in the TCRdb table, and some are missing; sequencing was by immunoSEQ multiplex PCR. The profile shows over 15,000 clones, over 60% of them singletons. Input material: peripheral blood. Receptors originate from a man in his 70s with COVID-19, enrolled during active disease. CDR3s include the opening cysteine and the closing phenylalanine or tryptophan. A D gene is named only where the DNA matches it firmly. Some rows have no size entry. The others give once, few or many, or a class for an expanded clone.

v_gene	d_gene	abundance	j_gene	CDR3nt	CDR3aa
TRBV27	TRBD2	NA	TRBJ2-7	TGTGCCAGCAGTCAGCGGGAGAAGTCGGAGCAGTACTTC	CASSQREKSEQYF
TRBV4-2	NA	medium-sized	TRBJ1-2	TGTGCCAGCAGCCAAGATCGAAACAATGGTGGCTACACCTTC	CASSQDRNNGGYTF
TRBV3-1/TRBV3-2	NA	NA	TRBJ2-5	TGTGCCAGCAGTCCCCCGGGGGAGACCCAGTACTTC	CASSPPGETQYF
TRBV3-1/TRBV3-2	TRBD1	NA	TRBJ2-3	TGTGCCAGCAGCCACGGACAGGATGGCACAGATACGCAGTATTTT	CASSHGQDGTDTQYF
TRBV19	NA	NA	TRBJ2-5	TGTGCCAGTAGTCCCGGGGAGACCCAGTACTTC	CASSPGETQYF
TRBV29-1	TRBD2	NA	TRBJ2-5	TGCAGCGTTGAAGACCAGAACGGACTAGCGGGGAAGACCCAGTACTTC	CSVEDQNGLAGKTQYF
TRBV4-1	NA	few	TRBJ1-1	TGCGCCAGCAGCCAGGACCCGGGACATTTCAACACTGAAGCTTTCTTT	CASSQDPGHFNTEAFF
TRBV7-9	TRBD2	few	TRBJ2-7	TGTGCCAGCAGCTTAGGACTAGCGGGTTCCTACGAGCAGTACTTC	CASSLGLAGSYEQYF
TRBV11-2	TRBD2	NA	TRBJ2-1	TGTGCCAGCAGCTTAGACTGGGGACTAGGAGTACGGCAGTTCTTC	CASSLDWGLGVRQFF
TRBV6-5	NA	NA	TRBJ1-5	TGTGCCAGCAGTTACACAGGGCTAAATCAGCCCCAGCATTTT	CASSYTGLNQPQHF
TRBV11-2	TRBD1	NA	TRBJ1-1	TGTGCCAGCAGCACCCGGGACAGGGGGCAGGTCACTGAAGCTTTCTTT	CASSTRDRGQVTEAFF
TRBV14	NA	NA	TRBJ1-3	TGTGCCAGCAGCCAAGTACCGGGGTACGGAAACACCATATATTTT	CASSQVPGYGNTIYF
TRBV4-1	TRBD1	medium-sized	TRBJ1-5	TGCGCCAGCAGCTCCCGGGACAGCGTCAATCAGCCCCAGCATTTT	CASSSRDSVNQPQHF
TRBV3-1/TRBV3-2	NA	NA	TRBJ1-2	TGTGCCAGCAGCCGGGTAAGCGGCTATGGCTACACCTTC	CASSRVSGYGYTF
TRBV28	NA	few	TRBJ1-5	TGTGCCAGCAGTTTATGGCTGGGGCCTGATCAGCCCCAGCATTTT	CASSLWLGPDQPQHF
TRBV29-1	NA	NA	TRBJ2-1	TGCAGCGTTGACCTCAGGGGCGATGAGCAGTTCTTC	CSVDLRGDEQFF
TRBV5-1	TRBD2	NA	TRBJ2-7	TGCGCCAGCAGCTTGGTTCGAGCGGGAGGTTCCTACGAGCAGTACTTC	CASSLVRAGGSYEQYF
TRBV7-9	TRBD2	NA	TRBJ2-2	TGTGCCAGCAGCCCTCCGAAGAGGGGAGGGTCCACCGGGGAGCTGTTTTTT	CASSPPKRGGSTGELFF
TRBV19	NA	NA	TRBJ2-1	TGTGCCAGTATCAAACGGGGGGCAGGGTTCGACAATGAGCAGTTCTTC	CASIKRGAGFDNEQFF
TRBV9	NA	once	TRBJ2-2	TGTGCCAGCAGCCCCAGGGCCACCGGGGAGCTGTTTTTT	CASSPRATGELFF
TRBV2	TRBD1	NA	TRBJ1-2	TGTGCCAGGGGACAGGGTAGGAGTGGCTACACCTTC	CARGQGRSGYTF
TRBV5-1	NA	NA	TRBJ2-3	TGCGCCAGCAGCGAACAGGGAATTAGCACAGATACGCAGTATTTT	CASSEQGISTDTQYF
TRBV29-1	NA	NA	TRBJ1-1	TGCAGCGTTGCGCCGGGAGAAATGAACACTGAAGCTTTCTTT	CSVAPGEMNTEAFF
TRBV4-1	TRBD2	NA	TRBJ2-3	TGCGCCAGCAGCCAAGCTTGGGCTAGCGGGAGCCCAGATACGCAGTATTTT	CASSQAWASGSPDTQYF
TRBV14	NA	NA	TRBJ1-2	TGTGCCAGCAGCCATATAACGTCGGGTGACGGCTACACCTTC	CASSHITSGDGYTF
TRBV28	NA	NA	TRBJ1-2	TGTGCCAGCAGTTTACAGGGGTTCTATGGCTACACCTTC	CASSLQGFYGYTF
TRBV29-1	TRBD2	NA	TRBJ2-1	TGCAGCGTTGTCCTAGCGGGAGGGTATGAGCAGTTCTTC	CSVVLAGGYEQFF
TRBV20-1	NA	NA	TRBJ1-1	TGCAGTGCCGCTAAAACCACTGAAGCTTTCTTT	CSAAKTTEAFF
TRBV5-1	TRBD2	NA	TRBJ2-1	TGCGCCAGCAGCTTAGCGGGGAGTGAGCAGTTCTTC	CASSLAGSEQFF